The present T cell receptor beta chain was sequenced within a study of blood T cell repertoires in COVID-19. The sample holds one count of this clone. Germline V gives CDR1 SNHLY, CDR2 FYNNEI. The CDR3 covers 14 residues. The V and J ends lost 2 bases and 1 base respectively, with 9 bases between them. Per the authors' pipeline: By means of reference gene primer amplification, nucleated cell counts were estimated. Produced via immunoSEQ multiplex PCR; TCRdb's table is partial and in-frame only. That table furnishes V, J and clone size, whereas the DNA furnished D and trimming. The repertoire consists of some 260,000 clones, with around 84% occurring once and the leading ten covering roughly 4%.

The rearrangement joins TRBV2 to TRBJ2-7; a weak D match, TRBD2 (5 bases). Sequencing was done on a sample of PBMCs or T cells enriched from blood (not recorded which). This receptor was taken from a man younger than 45 with acute COVID-19. The CDR3 coding sequence is TGTGCCAGCAGTGAAAGCAGCGGTTCCTACGAGCAGTACGTC. Translation: CASSESSGSYEQYV.